The present T cell receptor (beta chain) was sequenced within a study of T-cell memory formation after mild COVID-19. Study-wide background: Clusters of TCRs were largely donor specific. Study findings and constraints: Of the contracting clones, CD4+ ones lay mainly in CM and EM, and CD8+ ones in EMRA.

This clonotype was found many times. The antigen is undetermined. CDR1 is DFQATT and CDR2 is SNEGSKA in the germline V gene (reference sequence). This CDR3 has 13 amino acids. Trimming removed 6 bases from V and 8 bases from J; junction bases left unmatched: 11. From the 5' RACE reads, TCRdb called clonotypes with MiXCR, one entry per CDR3 protein. Seen here are about 360,000 distinct CDR3 sequences, approximately 14% observed once, and the top ten hold approximately 20%. The clonotype comes from a man aged 18 to 29 who had mild COVID-19 (a few samples of this study predate the infection). Cell type and time point are not known. V usage is TRBV20-1 and J usage is TRBJ1-2; 8 bases align to TRBD1. The specimen was PBMCs or a T cell subset sorted from them (not recorded which). CDR3 amino acids: CSAAGQGIVGYTF. CDR3 nucleotide sequence: TGCAGTGCCGCAGGACAGGGAATTGTGGGCTACACCTTC.